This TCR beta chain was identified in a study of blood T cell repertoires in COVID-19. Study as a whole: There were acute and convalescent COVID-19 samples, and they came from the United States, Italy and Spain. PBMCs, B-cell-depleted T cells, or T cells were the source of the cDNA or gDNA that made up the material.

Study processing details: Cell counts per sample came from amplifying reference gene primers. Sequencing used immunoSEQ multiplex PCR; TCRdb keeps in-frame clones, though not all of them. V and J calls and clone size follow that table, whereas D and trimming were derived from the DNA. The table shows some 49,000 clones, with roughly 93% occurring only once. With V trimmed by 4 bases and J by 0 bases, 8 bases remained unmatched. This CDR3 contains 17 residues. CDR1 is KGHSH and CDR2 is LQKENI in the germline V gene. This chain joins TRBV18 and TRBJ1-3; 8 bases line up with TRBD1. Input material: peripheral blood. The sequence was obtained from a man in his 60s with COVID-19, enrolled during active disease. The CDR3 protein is CASSQTAGQDSGNTIYF. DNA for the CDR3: TGTGCCAGCTCACAAACGGCGGGACAGGACTCTGGAAACACCATATATTTT.